This T cell receptor (beta chain) comes out of a study of T cell responses to AZD1222 COVID-19 vaccine. About this clone itself: The antigen is undetermined.

This CDR3 is built from 15 residues. The germline V gene encodes CDR1 SGHRS and CDR2 YFSETQ. Trimming removed 2 bases at V and 1 base at J, with 11 bases between. Profiled with immunoSEQ multiplex PCR; TCRdb holds only in-frame clones, not every one. The data contain some 170,000 clones, 85% to 90% of them singletons. Study-wide findings and caveats: Donors were mostly white British, more females; clonal diversity possibly underestimated. Spike-specific TCR depth and breadth grew after two AZD1222 doses. Baseline seropositivity occurred in only six AZD1222 recipients.

The gene calls are TRBV5-1 and TRBJ2-3; D is ambiguous. Sequencing was performed on peripheral blood, taken on day 0 of AZD1222 vaccination. This TCR was sampled from an adult in good health. CDR3 loop: CASSFEEPGTDTQYF. The CDR3 DNA reads as TGCGCCAGCAGCTTTGAGGAGCCGGGCACAGATACGCAGTATTTT.